A single T cell receptor beta chain is shown here with its context. What it binds is unknown. The data belong to a study of cytomegalovirus exposure and HLA in healthy donors. Findings and limits, study-wide: It was taken for granted in presence/absence analyses that sequencing depth across donors was roughly uniform. Testing in vitro showed a few CMV-associated chains specific for CMV antigens. Reports indicate that TCR beta sequences accurately predicted the HLA-A and HLA-B alleles of most subjects. Sequence variants that were highly shared formed a cluster that was likely a sequencing artifact.

Amplification used 60 Vbeta primers and 13 Jbeta primers. TCRdb keeps only in-frame clones here, not all; method: immunoSEQ multiplex PCR. The data contain 150,000 to 200,000 clones, about 86% of them seen just once; the ten biggest clones take up about 2.2%. The sample was PBMCs. This TCR was sampled from a woman aged 25 to 39 in good health and CMV-seronegative.

The CDR3, as DNA: TGTGCCAGCAGTTTTCCCATGAACACTGAAGCTTTCTTT. Protein product: CASSFPMNTEAFF. The rearrangement uses TRBV28 and TRBJ1-1, with D hard to call. V was shortened by 3 bases and J by 0 bases, with 5 bases between the two germline ends. CDR1 is MDHEN and CDR2 is SYDVKM in the germline V gene. The CDR3 contains 13 residues. Combining the CDR3 with reference TRBV28 and TRBJ1-1 gives the whole variable domain DVKVTQSSRYLVKRTGEKVFLECVQDMDHENMFWYRQDPGLGLRLIYFSYDVKMKEKGDIPEGYSVSREKKERFSLILESASTNQTSMYLCASSFPMNTEAFFGQGTRLTVV.